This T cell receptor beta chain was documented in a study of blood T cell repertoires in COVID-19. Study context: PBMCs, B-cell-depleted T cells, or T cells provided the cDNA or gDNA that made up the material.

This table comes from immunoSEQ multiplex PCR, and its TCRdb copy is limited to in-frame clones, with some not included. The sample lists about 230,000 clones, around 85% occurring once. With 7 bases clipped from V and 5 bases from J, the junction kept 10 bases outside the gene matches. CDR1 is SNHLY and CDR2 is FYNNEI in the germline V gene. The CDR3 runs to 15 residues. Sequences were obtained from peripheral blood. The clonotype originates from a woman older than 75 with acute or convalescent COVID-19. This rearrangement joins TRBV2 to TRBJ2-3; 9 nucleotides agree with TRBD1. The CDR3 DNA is TGTGCCAGCACCTACGGACAGGGGTGGATAGATACGCAGTATTTT. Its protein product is CASTYGQGWIDTQYF.